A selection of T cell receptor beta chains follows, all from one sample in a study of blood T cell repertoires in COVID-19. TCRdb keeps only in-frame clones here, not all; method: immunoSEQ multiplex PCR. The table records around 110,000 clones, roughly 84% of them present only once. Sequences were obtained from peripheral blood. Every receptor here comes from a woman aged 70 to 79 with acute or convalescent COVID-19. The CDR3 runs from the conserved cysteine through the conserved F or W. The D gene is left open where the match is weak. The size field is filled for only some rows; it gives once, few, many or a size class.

CDR3aa: CASSLLGIADTQYF
CDR3nt: TGTGCCAGCAGCCTCCTAGGAATAGCAGATACGCAGTATTTT
abundance: few
d_gene: NA
v_gene: TRBV11-3
j_gene: TRBJ2-3

CDR3aa: CASSLDRAAYEQYF
CDR3nt: TGCGCCAGCAGCTTGGACAGGGCCGCCTACGAGCAGTACTTC
abundance: NA
d_gene: NA
v_gene: TRBV5-1
j_gene: TRBJ2-7

CDR3aa: CASFRSGADTQYF
CDR3nt: TGTGCCAGCTTTCGCTCGGGTGCAGATACGCAGTATTTT
abundance: few
d_gene: NA
v_gene: TRBV12-3/TRBV12-4
j_gene: TRBJ2-3

CDR3aa: CASSRSAGLNEKLFF
CDR3nt: TGTGCCAGTAGTCGCTCGGCAGGACTTAATGAAAAACTGTTTTTT
abundance: NA
d_gene: NA
v_gene: TRBV19
j_gene: TRBJ1-4

CDR3aa: CATSRRAGNTGELFF
CDR3nt: TGTGCCACCAGCCGGCGGGCGGGTAACACCGGGGAGCTGTTTTTT
abundance: NA
d_gene: NA
v_gene: TRBV15
j_gene: TRBJ2-2

CDR3aa: CASSSGAYDTQYF
CDR3nt: TGTGCCAGCAGCTCAGGGGCCTACGATACGCAGTATTTT
abundance: NA
d_gene: NA
v_gene: TRBV6-5
j_gene: TRBJ2-3

CDR3aa: CASTGQAWSGELFF
CDR3nt: TGTGCCAGCACAGGGCAGGCCTGGAGCGGGGAGCTGTTTTTT
abundance: once
d_gene: NA
v_gene: TRBV2
j_gene: TRBJ2-2

CDR3aa: CAINPSGEENTEAFF
CDR3nt: TGTGCCATCAACCCCTCGGGTGAGGAGAACACTGAAGCTTTCTTT
abundance: NA
d_gene: NA
v_gene: TRBV10-3
j_gene: TRBJ1-1

CDR3aa: CASSLEIGNVDINQPQHF
CDR3nt: TGTGCCAGCAGCTTAGAAATTGGAAACGTCGACATCAATCAGCCCCAGCATTTT
abundance: NA
d_gene: NA
v_gene: TRBV7-8
j_gene: TRBJ1-5

CDR3aa: CASTLGDRGHSPLHF
CDR3nt: TGTGCCAGCACCCTGGGTGACAGGGGGCACTCACCCCTCCACTTT
abundance: few
d_gene: TRBD1
v_gene: TRBV28
j_gene: TRBJ1-6

CDR3aa: CASTPTGVGYQPQHF
CDR3nt: TGTGCCAGTACCCCTACGGGAGTGGGGTATCAGCCCCAGCATTTT
abundance: NA
d_gene: NA
v_gene: TRBV19
j_gene: TRBJ1-5

CDR3aa: CSVTAQGSYEQYF
CDR3nt: TGCAGCGTAACCGCGCAGGGTTCCTACGAGCAGTACTTC
abundance: few
d_gene: NA
v_gene: TRBV29-1
j_gene: TRBJ2-7

CDR3aa: CSASKSNEQYF
CDR3nt: TGCAGTGCTAGTAAGAGTAACGAGCAGTACTTC
abundance: many
d_gene: NA
v_gene: TRBV20-1
j_gene: TRBJ2-7

CDR3aa: CASSLFHRSGNTIYF
CDR3nt: TGTGCCAGCAGCTTATTTCATAGATCTGGAAACACCATATATTTT
abundance: NA
d_gene: NA
v_gene: TRBV11-2
j_gene: TRBJ1-3

CDR3aa: CASSLGWAGQRNSPLHF
CDR3nt: TGTGCCAGCAGCTTGGGATGGGCGGGACAGAGGAATTCACCCCTCCACTTT
abundance: NA
d_gene: TRBD1
v_gene: TRBV5-4
j_gene: TRBJ1-6

CDR3aa: CASSPGSSGANVLTF
CDR3nt: TGCGCCAGCAGCCCGGGGAGCTCTGGGGCCAACGTCCTGACTTTC
abundance: few
d_gene: NA
v_gene: TRBV5-1
j_gene: TRBJ2-6

CDR3aa: CASSFGQGATEAFF
CDR3nt: TGTGCCAGCAGTTTTGGACAGGGGGCGACTGAAGCTTTCTTT
abundance: few
d_gene: TRBD1
v_gene: TRBV6-6
j_gene: TRBJ1-1

CDR3aa: CASSLGSRGSFEKLFF
CDR3nt: TGTGCCAGCAGCTTAGGGTCCAGGGGGTCATTTGAAAAACTGTTTTTT
abundance: NA
d_gene: TRBD1
v_gene: TRBV7-6
j_gene: TRBJ1-4

CDR3aa: CASSEATGETQYF
CDR3nt: TGTGCCAGCAGTGAAGCTACGGGAGAGACCCAGTACTTC
abundance: NA
d_gene: NA
v_gene: TRBV2
j_gene: TRBJ2-5

CDR3aa: CASSQAGQGAPEAFF
CDR3nt: TGCGCCAGCAGCCAAGCCGGGCAGGGGGCGCCTGAAGCTTTCTTT
abundance: few
d_gene: TRBD1
v_gene: TRBV4-1
j_gene: TRBJ1-1

CDR3aa: CASSPRSYNSPLHF
CDR3nt: TGTGCCAGCAGTCCGAGGTCCTATAATTCACCCCTCCACTTT
abundance: NA
d_gene: NA
v_gene: TRBV28
j_gene: TRBJ1-6

CDR3aa: CASSLEGRGSTDTQYF
CDR3nt: TGCGCCAGCAGCTTGGAGGGGCGGGGAAGCACAGATACGCAGTATTTT
abundance: NA
d_gene: NA
v_gene: TRBV5-1
j_gene: TRBJ2-3

CDR3aa: CASTDGNYGYTF
CDR3nt: TGTGCCTCCACCGACGGGAACTATGGCTACACCTTC
abundance: NA
d_gene: NA
v_gene: TRBV10-3
j_gene: TRBJ1-2

CDR3aa: CASSQTGTPAGGSYTF
CDR3nt: TGTGCCAGCAGTCAAACCGGGACACCAGCAGGAGGAAGCTACACCTTC
abundance: NA
d_gene: NA
v_gene: TRBV6-2/TRBV6-3
j_gene: TRBJ1-2

CDR3aa: CASSFFTGSPLHF
CDR3nt: TGTGCCAGCAGTTTTTTTACGGGATCACCCCTCCACTTT
abundance: NA
d_gene: NA
v_gene: TRBV28
j_gene: TRBJ1-6

CDR3aa: CASSPGDSYEQYF
CDR3nt: TGCGCCAGCAGCCCAGGGGACAGCTACGAGCAGTACTTC
abundance: NA
d_gene: TRBD1
v_gene: TRBV5-1
j_gene: TRBJ2-7

CDR3aa: CASSSGLPGIDTQYF
CDR3nt: TGCGCCAGCAGCTCGGGACTCCCCGGCATAGATACGCAGTATTTT
abundance: NA
d_gene: NA
v_gene: TRBV5-1
j_gene: TRBJ2-3

CDR3aa: CATRPGGSTDTQYF
CDR3nt: TGTGCCACCCGGCCCGGGGGTAGCACAGATACGCAGTATTTT
abundance: NA
d_gene: NA
v_gene: TRBV11-2
j_gene: TRBJ2-3

CDR3aa: CASSSDRDINTGELFF
CDR3nt: TGTGCCAGCAGTTCAGACCGGGACATCAACACCGGGGAGCTGTTTTTT
abundance: NA
d_gene: NA
v_gene: TRBV7-3
j_gene: TRBJ2-2

CDR3aa: CASREGPNEQFF
CDR3nt: TGTGCCAGCAGGGAGGGACCCAATGAGCAGTTCTTC
abundance: NA
d_gene: NA
v_gene: TRBV12-3/TRBV12-4
j_gene: TRBJ2-1

CDR3aa: CASSPNGLSGYTF
CDR3nt: TGCGCCAGCAGCCCTAACGGACTCTCTGGCTACACCTTC
abundance: few
d_gene: NA
v_gene: TRBV4-1
j_gene: TRBJ1-2

CDR3aa: CASSPGGGDYGYTF
CDR3nt: TGTGCCAGCAGCCCTGGCGGAGGGGATTATGGCTACACCTTC
abundance: NA
d_gene: NA
v_gene: TRBV5-4
j_gene: TRBJ1-2

CDR3aa: CASSARDRESTEAFF
CDR3nt: TGTGCCAGCAGCGCCCGGGACAGGGAGAGCACTGAAGCTTTCTTT
abundance: NA
d_gene: NA
v_gene: TRBV21-1
j_gene: TRBJ1-1

CDR3aa: CARLARGLTQYF
CDR3nt: TGTGCCAGACTCGCGCGGGGGTTAACCCAGTACTTC
abundance: NA
d_gene: NA
v_gene: TRBV21-1
j_gene: TRBJ2-5

CDR3aa: CASSPGDRGYTF
CDR3nt: TGTGCCAGCAGCCCCGGGGATAGAGGCTACACCTTC
abundance: NA
d_gene: NA
v_gene: TRBV7-8
j_gene: TRBJ1-2

CDR3aa: CSASPRGFGNIQYF
CDR3nt: TGCAGTGCTAGTCCCAGGGGTTTCGGAAACATTCAGTACTTC
abundance: once
d_gene: NA
v_gene: TRBV20-1
j_gene: TRBJ2-4

CDR3aa: CASSPQEGSNQPQHF
CDR3nt: TGTGCCAGCTCACCACAGGAGGGCAGCAATCAGCCCCAGCATTTT
abundance: NA
d_gene: NA
v_gene: TRBV18
j_gene: TRBJ1-5

CDR3aa: CASSYSSAAYNEQFF
CDR3nt: TGTGCCAGCAGTTACTCCAGCGCCGCCTACAATGAGCAGTTCTTC
abundance: NA
d_gene: NA
v_gene: TRBV6-6
j_gene: TRBJ2-1

CDR3aa: CASSERRGPTYEQYF
CDR3nt: TGTGCCAGCAGTGAACGGCGGGGGCCGACCTACGAGCAGTACTTC
abundance: few
d_gene: NA
v_gene: TRBV6-1
j_gene: TRBJ2-7

CDR3aa: CASSFGTGRDSPLHF
CDR3nt: TGTGCCAGCAGCTTTGGTACAGGGAGGGATTCACCCCTCCACTTT
abundance: NA
d_gene: NA
v_gene: TRBV11-2
j_gene: TRBJ1-6

CDR3aa: CATMAGWNTEAFF
CDR3nt: TGTGCCACCATGGCGGGGTGGAACACTGAAGCTTTCTTT
abundance: NA
d_gene: NA
v_gene: TRBV19
j_gene: TRBJ1-1

CDR3aa: CASSQGTGGGTEAFF
CDR3nt: TGTGCCAGCAGCCAAGGGACAGGGGGAGGCACTGAAGCTTTCTTT
abundance: NA
d_gene: TRBD1
v_gene: TRBV3-1/TRBV3-2
j_gene: TRBJ1-1

CDR3aa: CASSYSGTGKGYTF
CDR3nt: TGTGCCAGCAGTTACTCCGGGACAGGGAAAGGCTACACCTTC
abundance: NA
d_gene: TRBD1
v_gene: TRBV2
j_gene: TRBJ1-2

CDR3aa: CASSNKWTGAEAFF
CDR3nt: TGTGCCAGCAGCAACAAGTGGACAGGGGCCGAAGCTTTCTTT
abundance: NA
d_gene: TRBD1
v_gene: TRBV7-2
j_gene: TRBJ1-1

CDR3aa: CASSPETRLSEQYF
CDR3nt: TGCGCCAGCAGCCCCGAGACTAGGTTGAGCGAGCAGTACTTC
abundance: NA
d_gene: NA
v_gene: TRBV4-1
j_gene: TRBJ2-7

CDR3aa: CASSLGTSGVRGEQFF
CDR3nt: TGTGCCAGCAGCTTAGGGACTAGCGGGGTGAGGGGTGAGCAGTTCTTC
abundance: once
d_gene: TRBD2
v_gene: TRBV7-6
j_gene: TRBJ2-1

CDR3aa: CATSPRRGRQGFSGANVLTF
CDR3nt: TGTGCCACCAGCCCACGGAGAGGTAGACAGGGGTTCTCTGGGGCCAACGTCCTGACTTTC
abundance: once
d_gene: TRBD1
v_gene: TRBV15
j_gene: TRBJ2-6

CDR3aa: CASSQTDRGEAFF
CDR3nt: TGTGCCAGCAGCCAGACGGACAGGGGTGAAGCTTTCTTT
abundance: few
d_gene: TRBD1
v_gene: TRBV7-3
j_gene: TRBJ1-1

CDR3aa: CASSQGNRGLDTQYF
CDR3nt: TGTGCCAGCAGCCAAGGGAACAGGGGGCTAGATACGCAGTATTTT
abundance: NA
d_gene: TRBD1
v_gene: TRBV3-1/TRBV3-2
j_gene: TRBJ2-3

CDR3aa: CASSPAPGQGNSPLHF
CDR3nt: TGTGCCAGTAGTCCCGCCCCGGGACAGGGGAATTCACCCCTCCACTTT
abundance: few
d_gene: TRBD1
v_gene: TRBV19
j_gene: TRBJ1-6